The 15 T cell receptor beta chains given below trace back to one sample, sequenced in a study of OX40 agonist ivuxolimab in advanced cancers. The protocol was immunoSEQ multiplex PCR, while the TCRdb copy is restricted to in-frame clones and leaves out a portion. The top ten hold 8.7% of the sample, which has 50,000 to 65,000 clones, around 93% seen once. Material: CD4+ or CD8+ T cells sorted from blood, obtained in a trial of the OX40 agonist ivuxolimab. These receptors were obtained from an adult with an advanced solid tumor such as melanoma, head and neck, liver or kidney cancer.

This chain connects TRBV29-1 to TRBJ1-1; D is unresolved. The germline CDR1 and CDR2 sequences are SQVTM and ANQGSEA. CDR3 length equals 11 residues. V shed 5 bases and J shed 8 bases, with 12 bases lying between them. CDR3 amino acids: CSVFNGIEAFF. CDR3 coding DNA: TGCAGCGTTTTCAACGGGATAGAAGCTTTCTTT.

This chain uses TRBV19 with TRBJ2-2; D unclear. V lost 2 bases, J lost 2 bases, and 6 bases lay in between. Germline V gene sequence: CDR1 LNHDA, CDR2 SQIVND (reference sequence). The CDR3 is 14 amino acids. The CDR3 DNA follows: TGTGCCAGTAGTATATGGGTAAACACCGGGGAGCTGTTTTTT. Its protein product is CASSIWVNTGELFF. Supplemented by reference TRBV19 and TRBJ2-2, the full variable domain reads DGGITQSPKYLFRKEGQNVTLSCEQNLNHDAMYWYRQDPGQGLRLIYYSQIVNDFQKGDIAEGYSVSREKKESFPLTVTSAQKNPTAFYLCASSIWVNTGELFFGEGSRLTVL.

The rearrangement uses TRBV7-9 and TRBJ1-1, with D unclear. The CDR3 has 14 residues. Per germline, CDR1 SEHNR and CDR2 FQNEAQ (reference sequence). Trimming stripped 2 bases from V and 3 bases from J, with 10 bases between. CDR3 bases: TGTGCCAGCAGCTTAAATCTTGGGGACACTGAAGCTTTCTTT. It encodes CASSLNLGDTEAFF. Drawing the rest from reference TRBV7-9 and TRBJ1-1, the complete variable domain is DTGVSQNPRHKITKRGQNVTFRCDPISEHNRLYWYRQTLGQGPEFLTYFQNEAQLEKSRLLSDRFSAERPKGSFSTLEIQRTEQGDSAMYLCASSLNLGDTEAFFGQGTRLTVV.

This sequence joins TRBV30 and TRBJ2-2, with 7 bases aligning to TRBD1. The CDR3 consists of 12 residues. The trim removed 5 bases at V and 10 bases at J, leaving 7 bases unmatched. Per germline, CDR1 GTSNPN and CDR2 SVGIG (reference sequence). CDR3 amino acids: CAWDTGEEELFF. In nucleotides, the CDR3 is TGTGCCTGGGACACAGGGGAAGAGGAGCTGTTTTTT.

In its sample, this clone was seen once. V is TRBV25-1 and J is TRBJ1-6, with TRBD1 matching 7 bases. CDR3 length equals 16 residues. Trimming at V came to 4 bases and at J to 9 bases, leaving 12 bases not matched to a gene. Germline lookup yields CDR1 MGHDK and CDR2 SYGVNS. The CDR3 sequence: CASSGRQGGSVSPLHF. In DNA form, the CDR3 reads TGTGCCAGCAGTGGCCGACAGGGAGGCTCAGTTTCACCCCTCCACTTT.

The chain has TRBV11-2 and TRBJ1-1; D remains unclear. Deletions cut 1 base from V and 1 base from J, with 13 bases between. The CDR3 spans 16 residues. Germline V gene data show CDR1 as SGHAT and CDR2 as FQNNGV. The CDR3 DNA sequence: TGTGCCAGCAGCTTAGTCCTCGGTCTTAGGAACACTGAAGCTTTCTTT. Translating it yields CASSLVLGLRNTEAFF.

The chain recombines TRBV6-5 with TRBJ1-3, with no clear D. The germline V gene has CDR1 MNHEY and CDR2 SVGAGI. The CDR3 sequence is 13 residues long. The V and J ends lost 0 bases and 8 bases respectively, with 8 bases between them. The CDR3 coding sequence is TGTGCCAGCAGTTACTCAAGGGAGGACACCATATATTTT. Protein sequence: CASSYSREDTIYF.

The CDR3 DNA reads as TGTGCCAGTAGTAGCCCCGGGCCCCTTAATGAGCAGTTCTTC. Its translation: CASSSPGPLNEQFF. The chain is built from TRBV19 and TRBJ2-1; D is ambiguous. Germline values: CDR1 LNHDA, CDR2 SQIVND (reference sequence). CDR3 length: 14 amino acids. The V end lost 4 bases, the J end lost 7 bases, and 14 bases lay between the germline ends.

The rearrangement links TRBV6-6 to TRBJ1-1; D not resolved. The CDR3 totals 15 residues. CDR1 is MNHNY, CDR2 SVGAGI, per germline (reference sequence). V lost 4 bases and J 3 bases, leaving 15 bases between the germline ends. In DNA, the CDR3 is TGTGCCAGCAGTTGGACGTGGGCAACGGACACTGAAGCTTTCTTT. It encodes CASSWTWATDTEAFF.

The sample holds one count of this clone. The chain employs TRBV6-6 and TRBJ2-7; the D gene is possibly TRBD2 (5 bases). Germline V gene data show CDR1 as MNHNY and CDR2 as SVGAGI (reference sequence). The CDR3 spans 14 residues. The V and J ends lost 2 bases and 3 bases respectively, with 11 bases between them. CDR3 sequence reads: CASSYGPGLYEQYF. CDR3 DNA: TGTGCCAGCAGTTACGGGCCAGGACTCTACGAGCAGTACTTC.

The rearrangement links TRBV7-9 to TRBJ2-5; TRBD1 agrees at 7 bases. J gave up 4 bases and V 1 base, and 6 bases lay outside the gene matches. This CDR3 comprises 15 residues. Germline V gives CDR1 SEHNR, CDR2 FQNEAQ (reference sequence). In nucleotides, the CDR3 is TGTGCCAGCAGCTTAGTAGTAAACAGGGGAGAGACCCAGTACTTC. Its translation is CASSLVVNRGETQYF.

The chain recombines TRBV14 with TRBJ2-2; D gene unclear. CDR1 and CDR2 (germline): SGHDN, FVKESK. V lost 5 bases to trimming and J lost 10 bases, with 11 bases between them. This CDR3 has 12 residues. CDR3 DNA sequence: TGTGCCAGCAGCGAGACCAGTGTGGAGCTGTTTTTT. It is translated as CASSETSVELFF.

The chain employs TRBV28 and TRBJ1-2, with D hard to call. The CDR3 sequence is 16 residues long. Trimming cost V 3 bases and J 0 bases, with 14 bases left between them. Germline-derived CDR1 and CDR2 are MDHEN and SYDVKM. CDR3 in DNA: TGTGCCAGCAGTTTGACCATTGACGGTGCTAACTATGGCTACACCTTC. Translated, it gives CASSLTIDGANYGYTF.

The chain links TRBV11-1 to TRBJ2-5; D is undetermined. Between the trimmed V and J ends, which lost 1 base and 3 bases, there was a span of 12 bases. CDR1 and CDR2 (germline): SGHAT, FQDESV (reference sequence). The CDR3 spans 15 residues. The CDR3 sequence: CASSLEMGPEETQYF. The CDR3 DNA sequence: TGTGCCAGCAGCTTAGAAATGGGTCCCGAAGAGACCCAGTACTTC.

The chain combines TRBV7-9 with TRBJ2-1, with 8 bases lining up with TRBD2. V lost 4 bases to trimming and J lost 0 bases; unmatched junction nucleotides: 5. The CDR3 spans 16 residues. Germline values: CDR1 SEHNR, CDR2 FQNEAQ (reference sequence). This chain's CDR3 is CASSSVSGSSYNEQFF. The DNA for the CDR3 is TGTGCCAGCAGCTCGGTGAGCGGGAGCTCCTACAATGAGCAGTTCTTC.